Listed below are T cell receptor beta chains from one sample, sequenced in a study of tumor-infiltrating lymphocytes in primary liver carcinoma. One entry per CDR3 protein results from TCRdb running MiXCR on the multiplex PCR reads. This sample carries 35,000 to 50,000 distinct CDR3 sequences, 75% of them seen once, and the ten largest clones take around two fifths. Sequencing input: tumor-adjacent normal liver tissue. These receptors came from a woman in her twenties or thirties with primary liver carcinoma and hepatitis B virus infection. The CDR3 runs from the conserved cysteine through the conserved F or W. Each record gives: CDR3 length, clone size, D gene, J gene, V gene, CDR3 DNA, CDR3 protein. A D gene is named only where the DNA matches it firmly. Expanded clones are given a class, and other clones once, few, many or no size at all.

15,many,TRBD2,TRBJ2-7,TRBV7-8,TGTGCCAGCAGCCAAACTAGCGGGGGGCCCTACGAGCAGTACTTC,CASSQTSGGPYEQYF
12,many,.,TRBJ2-7,TRBV29-1,TGCAGCGTTGAAGCGAAGGGGCGCGAGCAGTACTTC,CSVEAKGREQYF
16,.,.,TRBJ2-1,TRBV4-3,TGCGCCAGTAGCCAAGATGCGGGAAGCTCCTGCAACGAGCAGTTCTTC,CASSQDAGSSCNEQFF
15,.,.,TRBJ1-1,TRBV4-1,TGCGCCAGCACCCGAGTTCCGGGGGTGAACACTGAAGCTTTCTTT,CASTRVPGVNTEAFF
14,.,.,TRBJ2-7,TRBV11-2,TGTGCCGGCAGCCGGACGGGGCCTTACTACGAGCGGTACTTC,CAGSRTGPYYERYF
14,many,.,TRBJ2-5,TRBV11-2,TGTGCCAGCAGCTCCCCGGGGAGCTGGGAGGCCCAGTACTTC,CASSSPGSWEAQYF
15,.,TRBD2,TRBJ2-3,TRBV28,TGTGCCAGCAGTCACCCCTCGGGAGGGCAAGATACGCATTATTTT,CASSHPSGGQDTHYF
18,.,.,TRBJ2-2,TRBV4-2,TGTACCAGCAAGATGGGCGAGAGGTGGGATACGAACACCGGGGAGCTGTTTTTT,CTSKMGERWDTNTGELFF
16,.,.,TRBJ2-3,TRBV14,TGCGTCAGCAGCCTCCTGGGGACGGCAAGCACAGATACGCAGTATTTT,CVSSLLGTASTDTQYF
15,.,.,TRBJ2-7,TRBV4-1,TGCGCCAACAGCCAAGATAAGAGGGGGGCTTACGAGCAGTACTTC,CANSQDKRGAYEQYF